A selection of T cell receptor beta chains follows, all from one sample in a study of blood T cells in healthy people across ages. TCRdb re-called the 5' RACE reads through MiXCR, storing one row per CDR3 protein. This table holds 450,000 to 700,000 distinct CDR3 sequences, about 26% found once. The source material was blood. All receptors derive from a woman aged 70-85 years in good health. Both conserved end residues are part of each CDR3. The order of the fields is CDR3 length, D gene, V gene, clone size, J gene, CDR3 DNA, CDR3 protein. A D gene is named only where the DNA matches it firmly. Not every row has a clone size; where given, it reads once, few, many or a size class.

length: 16; D: NA; V: TRBV14; size: NA; J: TRBJ1-5; DNA: TGTGCCAGCAGCCAAGAAACAGTAAGTGACAATCAGCCCCAGCATTTT; CDR3: CASSQETVSDNQPQHF
length: 15; D: TRBD2; V: TRBV5-1; size: NA; J: TRBJ2-7; DNA: TGCGCCAGCAGCTTTGGGACTAGCTCTACCTACGAGCAGTACTTC; CDR3: CASSFGTSSTYEQYF
length: 17; D: NA; V: TRBV27; size: NA; J: TRBJ2-4; DNA: TGTGCCAGCACATTCGACAGAAAATACTTAGCCAAAAACATTCAGTACTTC; CDR3: CASTFDRKYLAKNIQYF
length: 14; D: NA; V: TRBV14; size: NA; J: TRBJ2-1; DNA: TGTGCCAGCAGCCAAGATGATGGGGGGCCTGTGCAGTTCTTC; CDR3: CASSQDDGGPVQFF
length: 18; D: NA; V: TRBV6-1; size: NA; J: TRBJ2-2; DNA: TGTGCCAGCAGCCCCACAGGGGGAGGGCGAAGGAACACCGGGGAGCTGTTTTTT; CDR3: CASSPTGGGRRNTGELFF
length: 13; D: NA; V: TRBV20-1; size: few; J: TRBJ2-3; DNA: TGCAGTGCTAGAGTCGGCCTCACAGATACGCAGTATTTT; CDR3: CSARVGLTDTQYF
length: 14; D: NA; V: TRBV24-1; size: few; J: TRBJ1-2; DNA: TGTGCCACCAGTGATTCCGGGCGCCCTGCTGGCTACACCTTC; CDR3: CATSDSGRPAGYTF
length: 13; D: NA; V: TRBV20-1; size: NA; J: TRBJ2-5; DNA: TGCAGTGCTAGCGGGGAGTTCCGGGAGACCCAGTACTTC; CDR3: CSASGEFRETQYF
length: 13; D: NA; V: TRBV20-1; size: NA; J: TRBJ2-7; DNA: TGCAGTGCTAGGTCCGGGGGAGAAAACGAGCAGTACTTC; CDR3: CSARSGGENEQYF
length: 16; D: TRBD2; V: TRBV20-1; size: NA; J: TRBJ2-7; DNA: TGCAGTGCTAACGGACTAGCGGGGTCCGCTACTTACGAGCAGTACTTC; CDR3: CSANGLAGSATYEQYF
length: 15; D: NA; V: TRBV7-2; size: NA; J: TRBJ2-1; DNA: TGTGCCAGCAGCTCTAGCGTGGGAAAATACAATGAGCAGTTCTTC; CDR3: CASSSSVGKYNEQFF
length: 11; D: TRBD1; V: TRBV29-1; size: NA; J: TRBJ2-1; DNA: TGCAGCGAAAATACAGGGGGCCGGCAGTTCTTC; CDR3: CSENTGGRQFF
length: 15; D: TRBD1; V: TRBV5-1; size: NA; J: TRBJ2-7; DNA: TGCGCCAGCAGCTTGGAGGCAGGGGGCCCCTACGAGCAGTACTTC; CDR3: CASSLEAGGPYEQYF
length: 15; D: NA; V: TRBV20-1; size: NA; J: TRBJ1-1; DNA: TGCAGTGCTAGATCCCCCGACAGCATGGGCACTGAAGCTTTCTTT; CDR3: CSARSPDSMGTEAFF
length: 16; D: NA; V: TRBV5-6; size: few; J: TRBJ1-1; DNA: TGTGCCAGCAGCGTGGACGGGGGAGGGTGGAACACTGAAGCTTTCTTT; CDR3: CASSVDGGGWNTEAFF
length: 16; D: TRBD2; V: TRBV3-1; size: few; J: TRBJ2-3; DNA: TGTACCAGCAGCCCATTCCGCGGGGGGGGGCCAGATACGCAGTATTTT; CDR3: CTSSPFRGGGPDTQYF
length: 15; D: TRBD1; V: TRBV10-3; size: NA; J: TRBJ1-2; DNA: TGTGCCATCGGGGACTCGACAGGGAAAGACTATGGCTACACCTTC; CDR3: CAIGDSTGKDYGYTF
length: 17; D: TRBD1; V: TRBV28; size: NA; J: TRBJ1-1; DNA: TGTGCCAGCAGGCCTTCTGCGGGACAGGGAATTAACACTGAAGCTTTCTTT; CDR3: CASRPSAGQGINTEAFF
length: 16; D: TRBD2; V: TRBV5-1; size: few; J: TRBJ2-5; DNA: TGCGCCAGCAGCGAGGGACTAGCGGAATTTCAAGAGACCCAGTACTTC; CDR3: CASSEGLAEFQETQYF
length: 13; D: NA; V: TRBV4-3; size: NA; J: TRBJ1-1; DNA: TGCGCCAGCAGTTCGGGGGTGGACACTGAAGCTTTCTTT; CDR3: CASSSGVDTEAFF